This T cell receptor beta chain was captured by sequencing in a study of blood T cells in healthy people across ages. Study-level findings and limits: A conclusive naive versus antigen-experienced comparison was prevented by the unsorted PBMCs. Greater diversity and more naive CD4+ cells were seen in long-lived donors than in aged donors. TCR beta diversity tracked closely with naive T cell percentage.

Turning to this clonotype: Antigen unknown.

V was cut by 1 base and J by 9 bases, with 16 bases left in between. The CDR3 is made up of 15 amino acids. Using a J-beta primer mix together with a sample-barcoded 5' primer, a second PCR was run for roughly 7 to 12 cycles. TCRdb processed the 5' RACE reads anew with MiXCR; each CDR3 protein has one entry. The sample carries about 1.6 million distinct CDR3 sequences, 34% recorded once. The chain combines TRBV12-3 or TRBV12-4 with TRBJ2-1; D is unclear. The clonotype comes from a woman aged 25 to 39 in good health. Sequences were obtained from blood. The chain's CDR3 is CASSLEGTPIGEQFF. The CDR3 DNA is TGTGCCAGCAGTTTAGAGGGTACCCCTATCGGTGAGCAGTTCTTC.